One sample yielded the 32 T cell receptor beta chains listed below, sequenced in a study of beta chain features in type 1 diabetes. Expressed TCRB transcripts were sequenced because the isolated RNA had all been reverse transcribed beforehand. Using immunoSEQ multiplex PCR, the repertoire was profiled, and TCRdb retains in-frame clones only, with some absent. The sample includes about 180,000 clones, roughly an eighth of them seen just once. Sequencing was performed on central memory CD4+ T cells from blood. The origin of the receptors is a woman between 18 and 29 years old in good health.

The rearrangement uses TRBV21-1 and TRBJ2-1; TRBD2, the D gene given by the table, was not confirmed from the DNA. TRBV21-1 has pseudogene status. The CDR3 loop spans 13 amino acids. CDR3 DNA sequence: TGTGCCAGCAGCAAGCGGGACTACAATGAGCAGTTCTTC. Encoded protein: CASSKRDYNEQFF.

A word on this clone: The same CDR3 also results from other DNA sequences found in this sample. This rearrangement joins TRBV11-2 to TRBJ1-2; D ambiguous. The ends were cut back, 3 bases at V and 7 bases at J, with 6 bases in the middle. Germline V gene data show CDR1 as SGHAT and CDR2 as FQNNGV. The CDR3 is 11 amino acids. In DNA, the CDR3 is TGTGCCAGCAGCTTTCGAGGTGGCTACACCTTC. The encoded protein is CASSFRGGYTF.

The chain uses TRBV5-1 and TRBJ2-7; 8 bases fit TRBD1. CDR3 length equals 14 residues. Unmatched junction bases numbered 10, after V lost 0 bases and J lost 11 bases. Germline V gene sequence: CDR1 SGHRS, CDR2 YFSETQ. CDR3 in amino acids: CASSLATGEGVKYF. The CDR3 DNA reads TGCGCCAGCAGCTTGGCGACAGGGGAAGGCGTTAAGTACTTC.

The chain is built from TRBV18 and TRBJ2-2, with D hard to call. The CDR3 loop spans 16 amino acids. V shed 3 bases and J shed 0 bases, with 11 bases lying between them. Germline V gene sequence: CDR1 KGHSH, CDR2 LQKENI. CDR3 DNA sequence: TGTGCCAGCTCACCGCAGTCAATCGCGAACACCGGGGAGCTGTTTTTT. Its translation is CASSPQSIANTGELFF.

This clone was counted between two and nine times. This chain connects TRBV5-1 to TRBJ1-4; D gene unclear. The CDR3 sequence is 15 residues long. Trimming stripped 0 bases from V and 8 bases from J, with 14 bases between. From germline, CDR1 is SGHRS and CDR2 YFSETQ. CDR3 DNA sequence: TGCGCCAGCAGCTTGGCTGGTCAGGTGGTAGAAAAACTGTTTTTT. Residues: CASSLAGQVVEKLFF.

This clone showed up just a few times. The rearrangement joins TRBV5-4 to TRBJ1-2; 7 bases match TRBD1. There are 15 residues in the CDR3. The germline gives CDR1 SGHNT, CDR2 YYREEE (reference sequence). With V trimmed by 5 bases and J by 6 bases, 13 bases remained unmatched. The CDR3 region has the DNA TGTGCCAGCAGAAAGAGGGACAGTACCCGGGATGGCTACACCTTC. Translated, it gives CASRKRDSTRDGYTF.

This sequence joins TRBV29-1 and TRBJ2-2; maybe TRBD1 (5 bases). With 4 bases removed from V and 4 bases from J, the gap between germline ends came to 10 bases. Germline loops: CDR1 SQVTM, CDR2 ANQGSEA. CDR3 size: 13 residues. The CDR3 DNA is TGCAGCGTTGCCCCAGGGTCCACCGGGGAGCTGTTTTTT. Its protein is CSVAPGSTGELFF.

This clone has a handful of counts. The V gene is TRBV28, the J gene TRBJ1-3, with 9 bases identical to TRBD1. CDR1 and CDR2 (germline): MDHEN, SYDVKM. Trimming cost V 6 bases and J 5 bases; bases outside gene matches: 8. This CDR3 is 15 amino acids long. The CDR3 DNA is TGTGCCAGCAGCCGGGACAGGGCCCCACGAAACACCATATATTTT. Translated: CASSRDRAPRNTIYF.

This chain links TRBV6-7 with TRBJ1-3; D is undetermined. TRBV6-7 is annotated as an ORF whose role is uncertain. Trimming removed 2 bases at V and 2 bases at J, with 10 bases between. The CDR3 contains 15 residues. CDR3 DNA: TGTGCCAGCAGTTACCCCCAGGTGCCTGGAAACACCATATATTTT. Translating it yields CASSYPQVPGNTIYF.

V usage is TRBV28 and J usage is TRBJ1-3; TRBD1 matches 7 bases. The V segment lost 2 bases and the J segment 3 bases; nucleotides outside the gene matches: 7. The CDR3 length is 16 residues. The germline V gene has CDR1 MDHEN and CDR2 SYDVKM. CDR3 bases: TGTGCCAGCAGTTTACCGGGACAGTCAAGTGGAAACACCATATATTTT. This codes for CASSLPGQSSGNTIYF.

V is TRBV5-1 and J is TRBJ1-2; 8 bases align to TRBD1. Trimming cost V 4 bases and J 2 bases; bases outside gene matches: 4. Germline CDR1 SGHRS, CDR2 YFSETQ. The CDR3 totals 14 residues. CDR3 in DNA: TGCGCCAGCAGCCTGGGACAGGAAAACTATGGCTACACCTTC. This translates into CASSLGQENYGYTF.

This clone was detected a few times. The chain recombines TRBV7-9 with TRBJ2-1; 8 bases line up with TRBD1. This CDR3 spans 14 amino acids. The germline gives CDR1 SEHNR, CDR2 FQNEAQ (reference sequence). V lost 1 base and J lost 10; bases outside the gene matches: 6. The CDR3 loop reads CASSLGTTGGEQFF. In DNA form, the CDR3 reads TGTGCCAGCAGCTTAGGGACCACAGGGGGAGAGCAGTTCTTC.

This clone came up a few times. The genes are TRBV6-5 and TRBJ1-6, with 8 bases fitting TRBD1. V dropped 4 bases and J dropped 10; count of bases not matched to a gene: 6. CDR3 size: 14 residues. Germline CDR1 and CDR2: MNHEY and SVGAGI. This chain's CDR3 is CASSSGQGGSPLHF. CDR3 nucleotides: TGTGCCAGCAGTTCCGGACAGGGCGGGTCACCCCTCCACTTT.

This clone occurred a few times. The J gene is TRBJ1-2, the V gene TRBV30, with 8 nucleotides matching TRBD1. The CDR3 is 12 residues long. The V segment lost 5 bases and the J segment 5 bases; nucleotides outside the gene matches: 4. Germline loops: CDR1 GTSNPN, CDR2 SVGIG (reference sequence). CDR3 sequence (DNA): TGTGCCTGGGGACAGGGTATTTATGGCTACACCTTC. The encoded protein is CAWGQGIYGYTF.

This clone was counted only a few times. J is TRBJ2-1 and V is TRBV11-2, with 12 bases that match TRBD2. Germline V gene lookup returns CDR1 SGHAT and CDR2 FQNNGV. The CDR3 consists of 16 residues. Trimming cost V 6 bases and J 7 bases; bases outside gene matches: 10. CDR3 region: CASSPNRLAGVNEQFF. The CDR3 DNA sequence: TGTGCCAGCAGTCCTAATAGACTAGCGGGAGTGAATGAGCAGTTCTTC.

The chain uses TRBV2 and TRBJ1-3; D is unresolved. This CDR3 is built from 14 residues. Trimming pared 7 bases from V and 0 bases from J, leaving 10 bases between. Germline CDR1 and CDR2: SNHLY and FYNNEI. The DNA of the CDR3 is TGTGCCAGCACCCCAGGCCGCTCTGGAAACACCATATATTTT. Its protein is CASTPGRSGNTIYF.

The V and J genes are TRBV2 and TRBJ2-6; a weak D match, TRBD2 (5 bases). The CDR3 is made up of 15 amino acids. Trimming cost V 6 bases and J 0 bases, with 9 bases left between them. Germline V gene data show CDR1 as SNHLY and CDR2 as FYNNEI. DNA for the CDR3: TGTGCCAGCAGGAAGGACTCCTCTGGGGCCAACGTCCTGACTTTC. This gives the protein CASRKDSSGANVLTF.

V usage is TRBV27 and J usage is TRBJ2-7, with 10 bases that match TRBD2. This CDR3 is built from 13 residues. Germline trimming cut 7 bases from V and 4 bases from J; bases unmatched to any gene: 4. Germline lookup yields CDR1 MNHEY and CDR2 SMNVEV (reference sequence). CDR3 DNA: TGTGCCAGCACTGAGACTAGCGGGTACGAGCAGTACTTC. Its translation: CASTETSGYEQYF.

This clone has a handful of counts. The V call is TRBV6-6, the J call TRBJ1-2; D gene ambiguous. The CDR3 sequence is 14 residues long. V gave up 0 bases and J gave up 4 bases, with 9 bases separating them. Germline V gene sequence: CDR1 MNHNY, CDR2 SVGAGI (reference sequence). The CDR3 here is CASSYSTSSYGYTF. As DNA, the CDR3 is TGTGCCAGCAGTTACTCGACGTCTAGCTATGGCTACACCTTC.

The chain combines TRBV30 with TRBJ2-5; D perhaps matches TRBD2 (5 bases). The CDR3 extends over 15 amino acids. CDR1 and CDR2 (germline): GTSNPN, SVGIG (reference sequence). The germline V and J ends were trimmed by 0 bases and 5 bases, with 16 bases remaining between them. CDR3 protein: CAWSVRGSRLETQYF. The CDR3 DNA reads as TGTGCCTGGAGTGTACGAGGGTCGAGGTTGGAGACCCAGTACTTC.

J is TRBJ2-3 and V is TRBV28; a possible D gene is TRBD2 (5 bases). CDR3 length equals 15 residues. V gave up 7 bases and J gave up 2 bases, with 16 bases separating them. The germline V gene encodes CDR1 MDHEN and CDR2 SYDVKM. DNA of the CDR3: TGTGCCAGCACCGACCGGGGAGTTTCCACAGATACGCAGTATTTT. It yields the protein CASTDRGVSTDTQYF.

Here the CDR3 reads CASTSFGGRGETQYF. The CDR3 nucleotides read TGTGCCAGCACCTCTTTCGGGGGGCGAGGAGAGACCCAGTACTTC. V is TRBV11-2 and J is TRBJ2-5; tentatively, D is TRBD2 (7 bases). This CDR3 has 15 amino acids. CDR1 and CDR2 from the germline V gene are SGHAT and FQNNGV. The germline V and J ends were trimmed by 7 bases and 4 bases, with 19 bases remaining between them.

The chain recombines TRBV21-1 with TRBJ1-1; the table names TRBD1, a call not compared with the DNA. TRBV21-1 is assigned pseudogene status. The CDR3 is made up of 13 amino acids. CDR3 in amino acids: CASIRRGPTEAFF. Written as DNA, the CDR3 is TGTGCCAGCATAAGGAGGGGGCCAACTGAAGCTTTCTTT.

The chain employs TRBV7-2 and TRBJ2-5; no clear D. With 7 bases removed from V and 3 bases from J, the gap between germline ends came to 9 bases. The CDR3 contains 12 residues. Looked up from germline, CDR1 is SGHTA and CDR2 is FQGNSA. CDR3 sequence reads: CASNFNEETQYF. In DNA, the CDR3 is TGTGCCAGCAACTTTAATGAAGAGACCCAGTACTTC.

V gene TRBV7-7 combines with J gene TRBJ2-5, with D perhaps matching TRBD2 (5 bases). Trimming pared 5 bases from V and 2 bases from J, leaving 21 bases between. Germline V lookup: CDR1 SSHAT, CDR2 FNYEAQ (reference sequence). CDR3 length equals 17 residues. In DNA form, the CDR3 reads TGTGCCAGCAGCCCCGGTCGGCTTGGAGGCTATCAAGAGACCCAGTACTTC. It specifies CASSPGRLGGYQETQYF.

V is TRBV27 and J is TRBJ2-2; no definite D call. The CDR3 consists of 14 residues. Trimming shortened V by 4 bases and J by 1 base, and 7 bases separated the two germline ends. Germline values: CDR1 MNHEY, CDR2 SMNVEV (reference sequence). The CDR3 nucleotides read TGTGCCAGCAGTTATACGGTGAACACCGGGGAGCTGTTTTTT. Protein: CASSYTVNTGELFF.

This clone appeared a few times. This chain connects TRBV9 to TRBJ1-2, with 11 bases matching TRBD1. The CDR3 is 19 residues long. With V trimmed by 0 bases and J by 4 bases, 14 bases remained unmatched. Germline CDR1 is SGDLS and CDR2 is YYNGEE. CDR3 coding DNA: TGTGCCAGCAGCGTAGGGACAGGGGGCAATAGAGGTCCTAGCTATGGCTACACCTTC. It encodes CASSVGTGGNRGPSYGYTF. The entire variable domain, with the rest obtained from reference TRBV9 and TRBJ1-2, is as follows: DSGVTQTPKHLITATGQRVTLRCSPRSGDLSVYWYQQSLDQGLQFLIQYYNGEERAKGNILERFSAQQFPDLHSELNLSSLELGDSALYFCASSVGTGGNRGPSYGYTFGSGTRLTVV.

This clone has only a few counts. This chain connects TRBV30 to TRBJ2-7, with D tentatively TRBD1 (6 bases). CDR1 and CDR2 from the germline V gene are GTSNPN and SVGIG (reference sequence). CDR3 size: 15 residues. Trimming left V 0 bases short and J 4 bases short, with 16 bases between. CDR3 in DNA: TGTGCCTGGAGTGTAAAGGGGCTAGGGGGATACGAGCAGTACTTC. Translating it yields CAWSVKGLGGYEQYF.

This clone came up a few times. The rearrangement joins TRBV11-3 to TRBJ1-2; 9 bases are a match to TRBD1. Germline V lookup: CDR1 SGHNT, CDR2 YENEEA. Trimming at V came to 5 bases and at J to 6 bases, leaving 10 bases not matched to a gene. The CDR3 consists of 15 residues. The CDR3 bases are TGTGCCAGCAGCCCCTCACGGGACAGGGAGAATGGCTACACCTTC. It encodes CASSPSRDRENGYTF.

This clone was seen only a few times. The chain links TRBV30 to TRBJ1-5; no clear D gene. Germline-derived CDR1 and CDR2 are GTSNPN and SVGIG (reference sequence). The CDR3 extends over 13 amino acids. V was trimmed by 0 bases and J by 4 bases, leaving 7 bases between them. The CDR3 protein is CAWSVELNQPQHF. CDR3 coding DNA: TGTGCCTGGAGTGTCGAGCTTAATCAGCCCCAGCATTTT.

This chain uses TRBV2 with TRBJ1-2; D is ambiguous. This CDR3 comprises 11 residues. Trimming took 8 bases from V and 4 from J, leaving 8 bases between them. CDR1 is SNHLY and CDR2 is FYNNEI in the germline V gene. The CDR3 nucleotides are TGTGCCAGCGGAGAAAGCTATGGCTACACCTTC. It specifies CASGESYGYTF.

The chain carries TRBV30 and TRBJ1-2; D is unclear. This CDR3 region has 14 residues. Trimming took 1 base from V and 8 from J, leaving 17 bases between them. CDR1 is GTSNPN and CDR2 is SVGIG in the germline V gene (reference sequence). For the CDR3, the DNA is TGTGCCTGGAGTGCTTCCGGAGTGAGGAGCGGCTACACCTTC. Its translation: CAWSASGVRSGYTF. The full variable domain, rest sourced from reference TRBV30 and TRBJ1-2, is SQTIHQWPATLVQPVGSPLSLECTVEGTSNPNLYWYRQAAGRGLQLLFYSVGIGQISSEVPQNLSASRPQDRQFILSSKKLLLSDSGFYLCAWSASGVRSGYTFGSGTRLTVV.